A single sample gave rise to the 18 T cell receptor beta chains below, sequenced in a study of PD-1 blockade in classical Hodgkin lymphoma. TCRdb keeps only in-frame clones here, not all; method: immunoSEQ multiplex PCR. The sample shows over 50,000 clones, around 78% of them seen only once. Brentuximab vedotin exposure varied among the patients, all of whom had relapsed after autologous stem cell transplantation. The sequencing used peripheral blood mononuclear cells (PBMCs), collected before the second cycle of nivolumab. The receptors stem from a human donor with classical Hodgkin lymphoma.

This chain connects TRBV30 to TRBJ2-7, with TRBD1 identical over 7 bases. From germline, CDR1 is GTSNPN and CDR2 SVGIG (reference sequence). Germline trimming cut 3 bases from V and 1 base from J; bases unmatched to any gene: 9. The CDR3 sequence is 15 residues long. The CDR3 DNA sequence: TGTGCCTGGAGCGAGACAGGGATCCGGTCCTACGAGCAGTACTTC. This sequence encodes CAWSETGIRSYEQYF. Supplemented by reference TRBV30 and TRBJ2-7, the full variable domain reads SQTIHQWPATLVQPVGSPLSLECTVEGTSNPNLYWYRQAAGRGLQLLFYSVGIGQISSEVPQNLSASRPQDRQFILSSKKLLLSDSGFYLCAWSETGIRSYEQYFGPGTRLTVT.

The CDR3 protein is CASSIRGTESYGYTF. CDR3 bases: TGCGCCAGCAGTATAAGGGGGACGGAGAGTTATGGCTACACCTTC. This rearrangement joins TRBV5-1 to TRBJ1-2; D may be TRBD1 (6 bases). Germline V gene data show CDR1 as SGHRS and CDR2 as YFSETQ. The CDR3 sequence is 15 residues long. V dropped 5 bases and J dropped 5 bases, with 19 bases sitting between them.

The chain links TRBV18 to TRBJ2-2; TRBD1 agrees at 8 bases. The CDR3 covers 21 residues. CDR1 and CDR2 (germline): KGHSH, LQKENI. J was trimmed by 4 bases and V by 3 bases; bases with no gene match: 22. The CDR3 DNA reads TGTGCCAGCTCACCGTTCCCGGGACAGGTGGCCTCCGGGAGTAGCACCGGGGAGCTGTTTTTT. Protein: CASSPFPGQVASGSSTGELFF.

The chain combines TRBV7-3 with TRBJ1-1, with D possibly being TRBD1 (5 bases). Germline values: CDR1 SGHTA, CDR2 FQGTGA. V lost 0 bases and J 3 bases, leaving 11 bases between the germline ends. CDR3 length: 15 amino acids. The CDR3 DNA reads TGTGCCAGCAGCTTAACGCCAGGGTGGGACACTGAAGCTTTCTTT. It yields the protein CASSLTPGWDTEAFF.

This clone came up a few times. Other nucleotide sequences in the sample specify the same CDR3. The rearrangement uses TRBV4-1 and TRBJ2-7; maybe TRBD1 (5 bases). Germline CDR1 and CDR2: MGHRA and YSYEKL. The CDR3 contains 12 residues. Trimming removed 2 bases at V and 4 bases at J, with 6 bases between. CDR3 loop: CASSQQGYEQYF. CDR3 nucleotides: TGCGCCAGCAGCCAACAGGGTTACGAGCAGTACTTC.

The J gene is TRBJ2-5, the V gene TRBV9; D uncertain. Germline values: CDR1 SGDLS, CDR2 YYNGEE. The ends were cut back, 0 bases at V and 3 bases at J, with 6 bases in the middle. The CDR3 runs 13 residues. In DNA form, the CDR3 reads TGTGCCAGCAGCGTAGGTCACGAAGAGACCCAGTACTTC. Translation gives CASSVGHEETQYF. Full variable domain (rest looked up from reference TRBV9 and TRBJ2-5): DSGVTQTPKHLITATGQRVTLRCSPRSGDLSVYWYQQSLDQGLQFLIQYYNGEERAKGNILERFSAQQFPDLHSELNLSSLELGDSALYFCASSVGHEETQYFGPGTRLLVL.

In DNA form, the CDR3 reads TGTGCCAGCAGCCCAGGGACAGGGTCAGATACGCAGTATTTT. Translation gives CASSPGTGSDTQYF. This chain connects TRBV7-6 to TRBJ2-3; TRBD1 agrees at 9 bases. J was trimmed by 4 bases and V by 5 bases; bases with no gene match: 4. This CDR3 comprises 14 residues. Per the germline V gene, CDR1 is SGHVS and CDR2 is FNYEAQ. The full variable domain, in which reference TRBV7-6 and TRBJ2-3 provide the parts outside the CDR3, is GAGVSQSPRYKVTKRGQDVALRCDPISGHVSLYWYRQALGQGPEFLTYFNYEAQQDKSGLPNDRFSAERPEGSISTLTIQRTEQRDSAMYRCASSPGTGSDTQYFGPGTRLTVL.

The chain recombines TRBV6-1 with TRBJ2-5; a possible D gene is TRBD1 (5 bases). This CDR3 has 14 residues. Germline V lookup: CDR1 MNHNS, CDR2 SASEGT. Trimming pared 5 bases from V and 5 bases from J, leaving 15 bases between. CDR3 bases: TGTGCCAGCAGTTCCTTCAGGGAAGGGGAGACCCAGTACTTC. It codes for CASSSFREGETQYF.

The chain combines TRBV7-2 with TRBJ1-1; D gene uncertain. Germline V gene lookup returns CDR1 SGHTA and CDR2 FQGNSA. Trimming cost V 6 bases and J 0 bases, with 8 bases left between them. The CDR3 is 13 amino acids. CDR3 amino acids: CASRWGVNTEAFF. The CDR3 DNA reads TGTGCCAGCAGGTGGGGAGTGAACACTGAAGCTTTCTTT.

The chain couples TRBV5-1 to TRBJ2-7; 7 nucleotides agree with TRBD1. J lost 0 bases, V lost 2 bases, and 2 bases had no gene match. The germline CDR1 and CDR2 sequences are SGHRS and YFSETQ. This CDR3 spans 14 amino acids. DNA for the CDR3: TGCGCCAGCAGCTTACAGGGGAGCTCCTACGAGCAGTACTTC. Its protein is CASSLQGSSYEQYF.

The chain combines TRBV11-1 with TRBJ1-1, with 11 positions matching TRBD1. Per germline, CDR1 SGHAT and CDR2 FQDESV (reference sequence). V shed 7 bases and J 6 bases; nucleotides not matched to a gene: 7. CDR3 size: 14 residues. The CDR3: CASTWDRGDAEAFF. The CDR3 nucleotides read TGTGCCAGCACCTGGGACAGGGGGGATGCTGAAGCTTTCTTT.

V usage is TRBV7-2 and J usage is TRBJ1-4, with D unclear. The germline V and J ends were trimmed by 0 bases and 10 bases, with 21 bases remaining between them. CDR3 length: 17 amino acids. Germline V gene sequence: CDR1 SGHTA, CDR2 FQGNSA. CDR3 in DNA: TGTGCCAGCAGCTTAGCCGCGCGTGTTGGAGGAGATGGAAAACTGTTTTTT. It is translated as CASSLAARVGGDGKLFF.

This sequence joins TRBV30 and TRBJ2-7; TRBD1 aligns across 7 bases. The J segment lost 1 base and the V segment lost 2 bases, leaving 14 bases of the junction unmatched. CDR1 and CDR2 from the germline V gene are GTSNPN and SVGIG (reference sequence). The CDR3 extends over 17 amino acids. The CDR3 spells CAWSSPPTGQSSYEQYF. The CDR3 bases are TGTGCCTGGAGTTCTCCCCCGACAGGGCAATCGTCCTACGAGCAGTACTTC. The complete variable domain, with remaining parts taken from reference TRBV30 and TRBJ2-7, reads SQTIHQWPATLVQPVGSPLSLECTVEGTSNPNLYWYRQAAGRGLQLLFYSVGIGQISSEVPQNLSASRPQDRQFILSSKKLLLSDSGFYLCAWSSPPTGQSSYEQYFGPGTRLTVT.

The V and J genes are TRBV6-6 and TRBJ1-3; D is unclear. V lost 0 bases to trimming and J lost 2 bases, with 8 bases between them. The CDR3 has 15 amino acids. The germline V gene encodes CDR1 MNHNY and CDR2 SVGAGI (reference sequence). CDR3 amino acids: CASSYSGSAGNTIYF. CDR3 in DNA: TGTGCCAGCAGTTACTCTGGGTCAGCTGGAAACACCATATATTTT.

The chain carries TRBV18 and TRBJ2-2; D gene ambiguous. V was pared by 1 base and J by 0 bases, with 9 bases between. Germline CDR1 and CDR2: KGHSH and LQKENI. The CDR3 is 16 residues long. The CDR3 sequence: CASSPLSSSNTGELFF. In DNA form, the CDR3 reads TGTGCCAGCTCACCACTGAGCAGTTCGAACACCGGGGAGCTGTTTTTT.

This clone was seen a few times. The gene calls are TRBV27 and TRBJ2-3; the D is unclear. Deletions cut 3 bases from V and 4 bases from J, with 5 bases between. The germline V gene has CDR1 MNHEY and CDR2 SMNVEV (reference sequence). The CDR3 contains 12 residues. The CDR3 nucleotides read TGTGCCAGCAGTTTTGTGGCAGATACGCAGTATTTT. Translating it yields CASSFVADTQYF.

In this sample, this clone turned up a few times. The gene calls are TRBV7-9 and TRBJ2-7, with D possibly being TRBD1 (6 bases). V lost 2 bases and J 3 bases, leaving 14 bases between the germline ends. The CDR3 contains 15 residues. The germline gives CDR1 SEHNR, CDR2 FQNEAQ (reference sequence). The CDR3 region is CASSLRGQGFYEQYF. The CDR3 nucleotides are TGTGCCAGCAGCTTAAGAGGGCAGGGGTTCTACGAGCAGTACTTC.

A remark on this clone: An end of the junction differs from the germline gene, which may be a read error. The chain joins TRBV14 to TRBJ2-7; TRBD1 matches 8 bases. This CDR3 has 13 residues. Germline V gene sequence: CDR1 SGHDN, CDR2 FVKESK. The CDR3 bases are TGTGCCAGCAGTCCAGGGCGGACAGGGAGGTTCTTTTTC. This translates into CASSPGRTGRFFF.